This TCR beta chain was obtained from a study of CD8+ T cells in alopecia areata. Study-wide results and caveats: Scalp specimens additionally yield sequences from normal skin's resident alphabeta T cells. Possibly as an HLA-related effect, TCR sharing across patients appeared less clear than in mice. Elevated clonality characterized lesional scalp relative to normal scalp, particularly in alopecia totalis/universalis.

This clone was picked up a small number of times. No antigen is known for it. It was cDNA, reverse transcribed from extracted RNA, that served as the sequencing template. Libraries were prepared by immunoSEQ multiplex PCR; TCRdb keeps only in-frame clonotypes and omits some of them. The sample contains about 200,000 clones, roughly 56% of which appear only once. Isolation of CD4+ and CD8+ T cells from PBMCs was achieved by sorting. This clonotype was sampled from a human donor in good health. Sequenced sample: CD8+ T cells sorted from blood.

CDR3 nucleotides: TGTGCCAGCAGCTTAAACTACGAGCAGTACTTC. This sequence encodes CASSLNYEQYF. The rearrangement uses TRBV13 and TRBJ2-7; D gene ambiguous. The germline V gene has CDR1 PRHDT and CDR2 FYEKMQ (reference sequence). V shed 2 bases and J shed 3 bases, with 2 bases lying between them. This CDR3 has 11 residues.